The 14 T cell receptor beta chains below all came from one sample that was sequenced in a study of cytomegalovirus exposure and HLA in healthy donors. The PCR was carried out with 60 Vbeta primers and 13 Jbeta primers. Sequenced by immunoSEQ multiplex PCR; TCRdb stores in-frame clones only, minus some. Of over 110,000 clones in the sample, around 79% were seen once. The sequenced material came from PBMCs. Receptors were obtained from a woman aged 50 to 60 in good health and CMV-seropositive.

The rearrangement uses TRBV7-2 and TRBJ2-2; 11 bases fit TRBD2. Losses at the gene ends were 6 bases for V and 0 bases for J; bases not matched to a gene: 9. The CDR3 extends over 18 amino acids. From germline, CDR1 is SGHTA and CDR2 FQGNSA. Here the CDR3 DNA reads TGTGCCAGCAGACTCCTGGGACTAGCGGTTGCGAACACCGGGGAGCTGTTTTTT. This codes for CASRLLGLAVANTGELFF. The full variable domain, with the rest looked up from reference TRBV7-2 and TRBJ2-2, is GAGVSQSPSNKVTEKGKDVELRCDPISGHTALYWYRQSLGQGLEFLIYFQGNSAPDKSGLPSDRFSAERTGGSVSTLTIQRTQQEDSAVYLCASRLLGLAVANTGELFFGEGSRLTVL.

This sequence joins TRBV19 and TRBJ2-1; 10 bases line up with TRBD2. The trim removed 0 bases at V and 3 bases at J, leaving 5 bases unmatched. CDR1 and CDR2 (germline): LNHDA, SQIVND (reference sequence). The CDR3 is 17 amino acids. The CDR3 protein is CASSIDSIAGGYNEQFF. For the CDR3, the DNA is TGTGCCAGTAGTATAGACAGCATAGCGGGGGGCTACAATGAGCAGTTCTTC.

This chain's CDR3 is CASTKTGDYGELFF. CDR3 in DNA: TGTGCCAGTACGAAGACAGGGGACTACGGGGAGCTGTTTTTT. This chain links TRBV19 with TRBJ2-2, with a possible D match to TRBD1 (8 bases). This CDR3 is 14 amino acids long. Germline CDR1 is LNHDA and CDR2 is SQIVND (reference sequence). The V and J ends lost 7 bases and 7 bases respectively, with 16 bases between them.

CDR3 amino acids: CASGLEPGGHSYNEQFF. In DNA, the CDR3 is TGTGCTAGTGGTTTGGAGCCCGGGGGGCACTCCTACAATGAGCAGTTCTTC. The rearrangement uses TRBV12-5 and TRBJ2-1, with D perhaps TRBD2 (7 bases). CDR3 size: 17 residues. Trimming shortened V by 1 base and J by 0 bases, and 13 bases separated the two germline ends. Germline V gene lookup returns CDR1 LGHNT and CDR2 FRNRAP.

CDR3 bases: TGTGCCAGCAGAATGACTAGCGGGAGCTCCTACGAGCAGTACTTC. Protein sequence: CASRMTSGSSYEQYF. The chain employs TRBV2 and TRBJ2-7; 12 bases map to TRBD2. Per the germline V gene, CDR1 is SNHLY and CDR2 is FYNNEI. This CDR3 contains 15 residues. After removal of 6 bases from V and 0 bases from J, the junction contained 3 bases not matched to a gene.

The chain couples TRBV2 to TRBJ1-5, with D uncertain. V lost 5 bases to trimming and J lost 5 bases, with 13 bases between them. The germline gives CDR1 SNHLY, CDR2 FYNNEI. This CDR3 comprises 14 residues. The CDR3 sequence is CASSPLLLDQPQHF. CDR3 in DNA: TGTGCCAGCAGTCCACTACTCCTAGATCAGCCCCAGCATTTT.

The chain combines TRBV19 with TRBJ1-1; 7 nucleotides match TRBD1. The V and J ends lost 8 bases and 4 bases, in that order; junction bases with no gene match: 1. Germline-derived CDR1 and CDR2 are LNHDA and SQIVND (reference sequence). The CDR3 runs 11 residues. CDR3 sequence (DNA): TGTGCCAGTCACAGGGGCACTGAAGCTTTCTTT. It translates to CASHRGTEAFF.

The rearrangement links TRBV7-2 to TRBJ2-1, with 9 bases aligning to TRBD2. The CDR3 sequence is 15 residues long. Germline lookup yields CDR1 SGHTA and CDR2 FQGNSA. V lost 3 bases to trimming and J lost 2 bases; unmatched junction nucleotides: 2. CDR3 in amino acids: CASSFSGGPYNEQFF. CDR3 in DNA: TGTGCCAGCAGCTTCAGCGGGGGGCCCTACAATGAGCAGTTCTTC.

This clone was detected once. The V call is TRBV5-1, the J call TRBJ2-7, with D hard to call. V was pared by 1 base and J by 0 bases, with 8 bases between. There are 14 residues in the CDR3. Germline V gene lookup returns CDR1 SGHRS and CDR2 YFSETQ. The CDR3 protein is CASSLYASSYEQYF. The CDR3 DNA sequence: TGCGCCAGCAGCTTGTATGCGAGCTCCTACGAGCAGTACTTC.

This chain joins TRBV27 and TRBJ2-7, with TRBD1 as a possible D gene (5 bases). The V end was cut by 4 bases, the J end by 0 bases, with 10 bases between. CDR3 length: 14 residues. Germline V gives CDR1 MNHEY, CDR2 SMNVEV (reference sequence). CDR3 residues: CASSSTASSYEQYF. CDR3 bases: TGTGCCAGCAGTTCGACAGCAAGCTCCTACGAGCAGTACTTC.

The CDR3 DNA reads TGCGCCAGCAGCCGACAGAGTGAGAGAAACTACAATGAGCAGTTCTTC. Translating gives CASSRQSERNYNEQFF. The rearrangement joins TRBV10-1 to TRBJ2-1; perhaps TRBD1 as D (5 bases). CDR3 length: 16 residues. Looked up from germline, CDR1 is WNHNN and CDR2 is SYGVQD (reference sequence). V shed 6 bases and J shed 3 bases, with 18 bases lying between them.

The CDR3: CASSQTKSGLYNEQFF. Here the CDR3 DNA reads TGTGCCAGCAGCCAAACTAAAAGCGGGTTGTACAATGAGCAGTTCTTC. J is TRBJ2-1 and V is TRBV14; a weak D match, TRBD2 (6 bases). The CDR3 sequence is 16 residues long. Germline V gene sequence: CDR1 SGHDN, CDR2 FVKESK. V gave up 2 bases and J gave up 4 bases, with 15 bases separating them.

This clone was recorded a few times. The rearrangement links TRBV28 to TRBJ1-4, with unresolved D. V was trimmed by 11 bases and J by 0 bases, leaving 19 bases between them. The CDR3 runs 16 residues. Germline V gene sequence: CDR1 MDHEN, CDR2 SYDVKM. DNA for the CDR3: TGTGCCCGAAGATTCCCCGGTGGGCCAACTAATGAAAAACTGTTTTTT. Its protein is CARRFPGGPTNEKLFF.

The chain employs TRBV5-1 and TRBJ2-2; no reliable D call. Germline CDR1 reads SGHRS; CDR2 reads YFSETQ. The ends were cut back, 0 bases at V and 4 bases at J, with 13 bases in the middle. This CDR3 is 16 amino acids long. This CDR3 reads CASSLAAGPSTGELFF. The CDR3 DNA follows: TGCGCCAGCAGCTTGGCCGCTGGGCCCTCCACCGGGGAGCTGTTTTTT.